This is a list of T cell receptor beta chains from one sample in a study of T-cell memory formation after mild COVID-19. TCRdb used MiXCR to reprocess the 5' RACE reads, holding one entry per CDR3 protein. The data show 170,000 or so distinct CDR3 sequences, with over 20% seen just once and under 30% held by the top ten. The sample consisted of PBMCs or a T cell subset sorted from them (not recorded which). Source of these receptors: an adult woman who had mild COVID-19 (a few samples of this study predate the infection). Cell type and time point are not known. Each CDR3 is given with its conserved first and last residue. Fields, in order: clone size, V gene, J gene, D gene, CDR3 DNA, CDR3 protein. A D gene is named only where the DNA matches it firmly. Clone sizes are given selectively: once, few, many, or a class where the clone is expanded.

.	TRBV23-1	TRBJ1-1	TRBD1	TGCGCCAGCAGTCAATGGGACAGGCCAACTGAAGCTTTCTTT	CASSQWDRPTEAFF
.	TRBV5-1	TRBJ2-1	.	TGCGCCAGCAGCTTGGTGGACCCCAGCTACAATGAGCAGTTCTTC	CASSLVDPSYNEQFF
.	TRBV20-1	TRBJ2-7	.	TGCAGTGCTAGGGAGGAAACGGCCTACGAGCAGTACTTC	CSAREETAYEQYF
many	TRBV4-2	TRBJ2-3	.	TGTGCCAGCAGCCAAGAGGCTAGCGTAGCAGATACGCAGTATTTT	CASSQEASVADTQYF
.	TRBV27	TRBJ2-2	.	TGTGCCACCACCGCCGCTGGACGGACGAACACCGGGGAGCTGTTTTTT	CATTAAGRTNTGELFF
few	TRBV19	TRBJ1-1	.	TGTGCCAGTAGTTCCACAATGAACACTGAAGCTTTCTTT	CASSSTMNTEAFF
.	TRBV12-3/TRBV12-4	TRBJ2-1	.	TGTGCCAGCATGTACAATGAGCAGTTCTTC	CASMYNEQFF
.	TRBV20-1	TRBJ2-5	TRBD2	TGCAGTGCTCCAGGACTAGCGGGGGTGGAGACCCAGTACTTC	CSAPGLAGVETQYF
.	TRBV9	TRBJ1-1	.	TGTGCCAGCAGCTCAGGCCAAGGGGGGACCACTGAAGCTTTCTTT	CASSSGQGGTTEAFF
.	TRBV7-9	TRBJ1-2	.	TGTGCCAGCTCCGCAGGGAACCTCTATGGCTACACCTTC	CASSAGNLYGYTF
.	TRBV5-4	TRBJ1-1	TRBD1	TGTGCCAGCAGCCCCCACAGGGGTGGGGGGACTGAAGCTTTCTTT	CASSPHRGGGTEAFF
.	TRBV7-9	TRBJ2-7	.	TGTGCCAGCAGCTCAACAGGGTGGAGGGACGAGCAGTACTTC	CASSSTGWRDEQYF
few	TRBV20-1	TRBJ2-7	.	TGCAGTGCTAGAGATGTTGTAGAGCGGTTACCCTACGAGCAGTACTTC	CSARDVVERLPYEQYF
.	TRBV27	TRBJ2-3	TRBD2	TGTGCCAGCAGTCCACCCAGCGGGAGGGTGAATACGCAGTATTTT	CASSPPSGRVNTQYF
few	TRBV20-1	TRBJ2-7	TRBD1	TGCAGTGCTACCTCCGGGACAGTGAGCTCCTACGAGCAGTACTTC	CSATSGTVSSYEQYF
.	TRBV12-3/TRBV12-4	TRBJ2-2	.	TGTGCCAGCAGAAAGAAGCCAGGGGATTCTTTTCCCGGGGAGCTGTTTTTT	CASRKKPGDSFPGELFF
.	TRBV15	TRBJ2-4	TRBD2	TGTGCCACCAGAGGGCTCGCGGGGGAGGAAAAAAACATTCAGTACTTC	CATRGLAGEEKNIQYF
.	TRBV9	TRBJ1-2	.	TGTGCCAGCAGCGTAGTCTCGGGGACCGGCTACACCTTC	CASSVVSGTGYTF
.	TRBV7-9	TRBJ2-5	.	TGTGCCAGCAGCCCTAACGCGGGAGAGACCCAGTACTTC	CASSPNAGETQYF
.	TRBV15	TRBJ1-6	.	TGTGCCACCAGCCGCGACAGAACACTGAGACGATCACCCCTCCACTTT	CATSRDRTLRRSPLHF
.	TRBV7-8	TRBJ2-3	TRBD2	TGTGCCAGCAGCTTAAGGTGTCCTAGCGGGGAGAAGTGCACAGATACGCAGTATTTT	CASSLRCPSGEKCTDTQYF
.	TRBV6-4	TRBJ2-7	TRBD1	TGTGCCAGCAGTGAACCGGGACAGGGGTGCTACGAGCAGTACTTC	CASSEPGQGCYEQYF
few	TRBV24-1	TRBJ2-3	TRBD2	TGTGCCACCAGTGATTTGCAACCAGCGGGGACAGATACGCAGTATTTT	CATSDLQPAGTDTQYF
.	TRBV27	TRBJ1-1	.	TGTGCCAGCAGTTACGGGGGGAACACTGAAGCTTTCTTT	CASSYGGNTEAFF
.	TRBV7-2	TRBJ2-7	TRBD1	TGTGCCAGCAGCTTGGACAGGGGGACTCCCTACGAGCAGTACTTC	CASSLDRGTPYEQYF
few	TRBV24-1	TRBJ1-2	.	TGTGCCACCAGTGACTATGGATCTTCCTATGGCTACACCTTC	CATSDYGSSYGYTF
.	TRBV5-1	TRBJ2-3	.	TGCGCCAGCAGCTTGGAGGCAGGGATCACAGATACGCAGTATTTT	CASSLEAGITDTQYF
.	TRBV13	TRBJ2-6	.	TGTGCCAGCAGCTCGATAGAGGCCCTGGAAGCCAACGTCCTGACTTTC	CASSSIEALEANVLTF
.	TRBV6-2/TRBV6-3	TRBJ2-5	.	TGTGCCAGCAGGCAAGAGACCCAGTACTTC	CASRQETQYF
once	TRBV5-1	TRBJ2-6	.	TGCGCCAGCAGCTTAGACTTGGGTGGGGCCAACGTCCTGACTTTC	CASSLDLGGANVLTF
few	TRBV27	TRBJ2-7	.	TGTGCCAGCAGTTCAGGGGACGAGCAGTACTTC	CASSSGDEQYF
few	TRBV7-9	TRBJ2-3	TRBD1	TGTGCCAGCAGCATACCGGACAGGGAGACAGATACGCAGTATTTT	CASSIPDRETDTQYF
.	TRBV4-1	TRBJ1-2	TRBD1	TGCGCCAGCAGCCCCGAGGCAGGGGGCGAGTATGGCTACACCTTC	CASSPEAGGEYGYTF
.	TRBV14	TRBJ2-5	TRBD2	TGTGCCAGCAGCCATACAAGCGGACTAGCGGGAATAGAGACCCAGTACTTC	CASSHTSGLAGIETQYF
.	TRBV29-1	TRBJ2-7	TRBD1	TGCAGCGTTTTGGGACAGGGGAGCTCCTACGAGCAGTACTTC	CSVLGQGSSYEQYF
.	TRBV5-1	TRBJ2-1	.	TGCGCCAGCAGCTTGCGGGGAGAGGGCTCCTACAATGAGCAGTTCTTC	CASSLRGEGSYNEQFF
few	TRBV7-8	TRBJ2-7	.	TGTGCCAGCAGCTTAGTATGGACGGGGGCTGGCGAGCAGTACTTC	CASSLVWTGAGEQYF
few	TRBV25-1	TRBJ2-5	.	TGTGCCAGCAGTGAGTGGCGACAGTCAGAAGAGACCCAGTACTTC	CASSEWRQSEETQYF
.	TRBV14	TRBJ1-6	.	TGTGCCAGCAGCCAAGATCGGGCCTATAATTCACCCCTCCACTTT	CASSQDRAYNSPLHF
.	TRBV6-6	TRBJ2-3	.	TGTGCCAGCAGTTACGACCGGACTAGAGGGGGAGATACGCAGTATTTT	CASSYDRTRGGDTQYF
.	TRBV3-1	TRBJ2-1	.	TGTGCCAGCAGCCCCCCCCAAGGGTTCCATGAGCAGTTCTTC	CASSPPQGFHEQFF
many	TRBV7-8	TRBJ2-3	TRBD2	TGTGCCAGCAGCTCTCCAACTAGCGCCTACTCCACAGATACGCAGTATTTT	CASSSPTSAYSTDTQYF
few	TRBV7-8	TRBJ2-5	.	TGTGCCAGCAGCTTATATTTCTCGTTATCGGGGGCATTAGAGACCCAGTACTTC	CASSLYFSLSGALETQYF
.	TRBV20-1	TRBJ2-7	TRBD2	TGCAGTGCTAGAGTGCGGACTAGCGGCTCCTACGAGCAGTACTTC	CSARVRTSGSYEQYF
few	TRBV5-5	TRBJ2-2	.	TGTGCCAGCAGGCAGGGACAAGTCACCGGGGAGCTGTTTTTT	CASRQGQVTGELFF
.	TRBV7-6	TRBJ1-1	.	TGTGCCAGCAGCTCTGGGGCAGGGAACACTGAAGCTTTCTTT	CASSSGAGNTEAFF
.	TRBV10-3	TRBJ2-3	.	TGTGCCATCTTCAGGGGTAGAGAAGCGGCAGATACGCAGTATTTT	CAIFRGREAADTQYF
few	TRBV27	TRBJ2-3	.	TGTGCCAGCAGTTCGCCGTGGAGAGATACGCAGTATTTT	CASSSPWRDTQYF
many	TRBV10-3	TRBJ2-1	TRBD2	TGTGCCATCAGGGAGCCGACTAGCGGGAGCTTTGAGCAGTTCTTC	CAIREPTSGSFEQFF